The 27 T cell receptor beta chains given below trace back to one sample, sequenced in a study of blood T cell repertoires in COVID-19. The table came from immunoSEQ multiplex PCR; TCRdb's copy has only in-frame clones and leaves some out. Of hundreds of thousands of clones detected, more than 70% appear once; the ten largest clones hold about 8.9%. Sequences were obtained from peripheral blood. The receptors were sampled from a woman aged 50 to 60 with acute or convalescent COVID-19.

This rearrangement joins TRBV19 to TRBJ1-2; 10 bases match TRBD1. Germline trimming cut 8 bases from V and 6 bases from J; bases unmatched to any gene: 6. The CDR3 runs 13 residues. The germline gives CDR1 LNHDA, CDR2 SQIVND (reference sequence). The CDR3 sequence is CASGHGTGDGYTF. CDR3 nucleotides: TGTGCCAGTGGCCATGGGACAGGGGATGGCTACACCTTC.

The chain's CDR3 is CASSQGDRVGNQPQHF. CDR3 nucleotide sequence: TGCGCCAGCAGCCAGGGGGACAGGGTTGGCAATCAGCCCCAGCATTTT. The chain is built from TRBV4-1 and TRBJ1-5, with TRBD1 identical over 9 bases. The CDR3 is made up of 16 amino acids. Germline CDR1 is MGHRA and CDR2 is YSYEKL. The ends lost 3 bases at V and 2 bases at J; junction bases unmatched: 5.

The table lists this clone with a count of one. This chain joins TRBV7-8 and TRBJ2-5, with 10 bases matching TRBD2. Germline values: CDR1 SGHVS, CDR2 FQNEAQ. The CDR3 spans 17 residues. J was trimmed by 5 bases and V by 8 bases; bases with no gene match: 17. The CDR3 sequence is CASHRRAASGSRETQYF. CDR3 nucleotides: TGTGCCAGCCATAGGAGGGCGGCTAGCGGGAGTAGGGAGACCCAGTACTTC. Complete variable domain (other parts from reference TRBV7-8 and TRBJ2-5): GAGVSQSPRYKVAKRGQDVALRCDPISGHVSLFWYQQALGQGPEFLTYFQNEAQLDKSGLPSDRFFAERPEGSVSTLKIQRTQQEDSAVYLCASHRRAASGSRETQYFGPGTRLLVL.

This clone was found once. CDR3 in amino acids: CASSLPQAGTGSEQYF. For the CDR3, the DNA is TGTGCCAGCAGCTTACCTCAGGCCGGGACAGGGAGCGAGCAGTACTTC. The V call is TRBV7-2, the J call TRBJ2-7, with 9 bases lining up with TRBD1. Germline values: CDR1 SGHTA, CDR2 FQGNSA. This CDR3 comprises 16 residues. The junction had 11 bases not matched to a gene; V was cut back by 2 bases and J by 6 bases.

This rearrangement joins TRBV28 to TRBJ1-4; D possibly corresponds to TRBD1 (5 bases). CDR3 length: 15 residues. Germline-derived CDR1 and CDR2 are MDHEN and SYDVKM. Trimming shortened V by 6 bases and J by 6 bases, and 17 bases separated the two germline ends. The CDR3 is CASSSPGGKDEKLFF. Here the CDR3 DNA reads TGTGCCAGCAGCTCCCCGGGGGGGAAAGATGAAAAACTGTTTTTT.

The chain has TRBV18 and TRBJ2-7, with D possibly being TRBD2 (6 bases). V was cut by 3 bases and J by 6 bases, with 12 bases left in between. The CDR3 runs to 13 residues. The V gene's germline CDR1 is KGHSH and CDR2 LQKENI. CDR3 nucleotides: TGTGCCAGCTCACCTGGGGGGAGCTTCGAGCAGTACTTC. Protein: CASSPGGSFEQYF.

The rearrangement links TRBV5-1 to TRBJ2-1; 13 bases agree with TRBD2. Germline values: CDR1 SGHRS, CDR2 YFSETQ. V lost 4 bases to trimming and J lost 9 bases; unmatched junction nucleotides: 7. The length of the CDR3 is 15 residues. CDR3 residues: CASSVGTSGTGEQFF. DNA for the CDR3: TGCGCCAGCAGCGTCGGGACTAGCGGGACGGGTGAGCAGTTCTTC.

The V gene is TRBV6-5, the J gene TRBJ2-1, with a weak D call TRBD1 (5 bases). Germline CDR1 reads MNHEY; CDR2 reads SVGAGI. This CDR3 region has 12 residues. The V and J ends lost 8 bases and 4 bases respectively, with 9 bases between them. CDR3 residues: CASFRQYNEQFF. In DNA, the CDR3 is TGTGCCAGCTTTAGACAGTACAATGAGCAGTTCTTC.

The CDR3 spells CASTQGQGAYEQYF. In DNA, the CDR3 is TGTGCCAGCACCCAGGGACAGGGGGCCTACGAGCAGTACTTC. The chain links TRBV27 to TRBJ2-7, with 11 bases aligning to TRBD1. Looked up from germline, CDR1 is MNHEY and CDR2 is SMNVEV (reference sequence). V trimming: 7 bases; J trimming: 2 bases; junction bases outside the gene matches: 4. CDR3 length equals 14 residues.

The gene calls are TRBV11-1 and TRBJ2-7, with 10 bases lining up with TRBD2. The junction had 6 bases not matched to a gene; V was cut back by 3 bases and J by 4 bases. CDR3 length: 15 residues. Germline CDR1 SGHAT, CDR2 FQDESV (reference sequence). The CDR3 here is CASSFLAGAIYEQYF. In DNA form, the CDR3 reads TGTGCCAGCAGCTTTCTAGCGGGAGCGATTTACGAGCAGTACTTC.

The rearrangement uses TRBV7-8 and TRBJ2-2; no firm D call. CDR3 length: 14 amino acids. CDR1 SGHVS and CDR2 FQNEAQ come from the germline V gene. The germline V and J ends were trimmed by 3 bases and 2 bases, with 7 bases remaining between them. The CDR3 sequence: CASSFYSNTGELFF. The CDR3 DNA follows: TGTGCCAGCAGCTTTTACAGCAACACCGGGGAGCTGTTTTTT.

This chain's CDR3 is CASKPGASGTYNEQFF. The CDR3 DNA reads TGTGCCAGCAAACCTGGCGCTAGCGGGACCTACAATGAGCAGTTCTTC. This chain uses TRBV19 with TRBJ2-1, with TRBD2 identical over 9 bases. Germline CDR1 reads LNHDA; CDR2 reads SQIVND (reference sequence). The length of the CDR3 is 16 residues. V was pared by 9 bases and J by 2 bases, with 11 bases of the junction left unmatched. The full variable domain, its missing parts supplied by reference TRBV19 and TRBJ2-1, is DGGITQSPKYLFRKEGQNVTLSCEQNLNHDAMYWYRQDPGQGLRLIYYSQIVNDFQKGDIAEGYSVSREKKESFPLTVTSAQKNPTAFYLCASKPGASGTYNEQFFGPGTRLTVL.

The chain carries TRBV5-5 and TRBJ1-6; D remains unclear. The ends were cut back, 3 bases at V and 9 bases at J, with 7 bases in the middle. Per the germline V gene, CDR1 is SGHKS and CDR2 is YYEKEE (reference sequence). The CDR3 has 12 residues. The CDR3 region is CASSSQSSPLHF. In nucleotides, the CDR3 is TGTGCCAGCAGCTCCCAATCTTCACCCCTCCACTTT.

The chain carries TRBV10-2 and TRBJ1-2; 9 nucleotides agree with TRBD1. Germline trimming cut 10 bases from V and 2 bases from J; bases unmatched to any gene: 2. Germline CDR1 is WSHSY and CDR2 is SAAADI. This CDR3 has 12 residues. The CDR3 loop is CAIGTGNYGYTF. Here the CDR3 DNA reads TGCGCCATCGGGACAGGGAACTATGGCTACACCTTC.

This rearrangement joins TRBV9 to TRBJ2-3, with D unresolved. This CDR3 is built from 15 residues. Trimming removed 4 bases from V and 0 bases from J, with 12 bases in between. Germline V gene lookup returns CDR1 SGDLS and CDR2 YYNGEE. The CDR3 nucleotides are TGTGCCAGCAGCCCCACTGGCGGTAGCACAGATACGCAGTATTTT. Its protein product is CASSPTGGSTDTQYF. Supplemented by reference TRBV9 and TRBJ2-3, the full variable domain reads DSGVTQTPKHLITATGQRVTLRCSPRSGDLSVYWYQQSLDQGLQFLIQYYNGEERAKGNILERFSAQQFPDLHSELNLSSLELGDSALYFCASSPTGGSTDTQYFGPGTRLTVL.

The rearrangement links TRBV6-5 to TRBJ2-5; 7 bases map to TRBD2. The CDR3 runs to 14 residues. CDR1 is MNHEY, CDR2 SVGAGI, per germline. Unmatched junction bases numbered 6, after V lost 4 bases and J lost 4 bases. CDR3 nucleotide sequence: TGTGCCAGCAGTTTCGGACTAGAGGCAGAGACCCAGTACTTC. It codes for CASSFGLEAETQYF.

V and J are TRBV7-3 and TRBJ2-1, with D possibly being TRBD1 (6 bases). Looked up from germline, CDR1 is SGHTA and CDR2 is FQGTGA. This CDR3 region has 13 residues. Trimming stripped 1 base from V and 6 bases from J, with 7 bases between. The DNA of the CDR3 is TGTGCCAGCAGCTTAAACAGGGCCAATGAGCAGTTCTTC. Translation gives CASSLNRANEQFF. Drawing the rest from reference TRBV7-3 and TRBJ2-1, the complete variable domain is GAGVSQTPSNKVTEKGKYVELRCDPISGHTALYWYRQSLGQGPEFLIYFQGTGAADDSGLPNDRFFAVRPEGSVSTLKIQRTERGDSAVYLCASSLNRANEQFFGPGTRLTVL.

In nucleotides, the CDR3 is TGCAGCGTTGTAGGCGGGGCCCACGGGGAGACCCAGTACTTC. This codes for CSVVGGAHGETQYF. The chain combines TRBV29-1 with TRBJ2-5; a weak D match, TRBD2 (6 bases). Trimming removed 4 bases at V and 5 bases at J, with 17 bases between. CDR3 length: 14 amino acids. CDR1 and CDR2 from the germline V gene are SQVTM and ANQGSEA.

The chain links TRBV13 to TRBJ2-5, with 7 bases fitting TRBD1. Germline lookup yields CDR1 PRHDT and CDR2 FYEKMQ (reference sequence). The ends lost 5 bases at V and 1 base at J; junction bases unmatched: 7. The CDR3 sequence is 15 residues long. The CDR3 region has the DNA TGTGCCAGCAGCCTCCCCGGGACAGTCCAAGAGACCCAGTACTTC. It codes for CASSLPGTVQETQYF.

This clone was found a few times. The sample carries other DNA sequences with the same CDR3. The chain links TRBV4-2 to TRBJ2-7; 7 bases are shared with TRBD1. This CDR3 is 14 amino acids long. CDR1 and CDR2 (germline): LGHNA, YNFKEQ. V shed 0 bases and J 3 bases; nucleotides not matched to a gene: 2. CDR3 in DNA: TGTGCCAGCAGCCAAGAGAACAGGGGCTACGAGCAGTACTTC. It is translated as CASSQENRGYEQYF.

V usage is TRBV3-1 (or the pseudogene TRBV3-2) and J usage is TRBJ2-5, with a weak D call TRBD2 (6 bases). Trimming shortened V by 0 bases and J by 7 bases, and 18 bases separated the two germline ends. The germline V gene has CDR1 LGHDT and CDR2 YNNKEL (reference sequence). There are 16 residues in the CDR3. The CDR3 region is CASSQDRGVGSGTQYF. CDR3 coding DNA: TGTGCCAGCAGCCAAGACCGCGGGGTGGGCTCGGGGACCCAGTACTTC.

The gene calls are TRBV15 and TRBJ1-5; TRBD1 agrees at 12 bases. CDR1 and CDR2 (germline): LNHNV, YYDKDF (reference sequence). With V trimmed by 2 bases and J by 7 bases, 6 bases remained unmatched. This CDR3 is 16 amino acids long. As DNA, the CDR3 is TGTGCCACCAGCAGATACGATGGGACAGGGGGCCAGCCCCAGCATTTT. Protein product: CATSRYDGTGGQPQHF.

J is TRBJ2-7 and V is TRBV28; 8 bases agree with TRBD2. The junction had 15 bases not matched to a gene; V was cut back by 11 bases and J by 0 bases. In germline, CDR1 is MDHEN, CDR2 SYDVKM. CDR3 length: 16 amino acids. CDR3 in DNA: TGTGCCGGAAGCGGGAGACCCGGTAGAAGCTCCTACGAGCAGTACTTC. Its protein is CAGSGRPGRSSYEQYF.

Points on this clone: A junction boundary mismatches the germline segment, possibly from a read error. The rearrangement links TRBV20-1 to TRBJ2-5; 11 bases match TRBD2. The CDR3 covers 14 residues. The V gene's germline CDR1 is DFQATT and CDR2 SNEGSKA (reference sequence). CDR3 protein: CGASRLAGRETQYF. The CDR3 nucleotides read TGCGGTGCTAGTAGACTAGCGGGAAGGGAGACCCAGTACTTC.

The chain employs TRBV5-4 and TRBJ2-1; D ambiguous. V lost 0 bases and J lost 9, with 10 bases in between. The CDR3 length is 13 residues. The germline gives CDR1 SGHNT, CDR2 YYREEE (reference sequence). The CDR3 loop reads CASSLGIGGEQFF. The DNA for the CDR3 is TGTGCCAGCAGCTTGGGAATCGGTGGTGAGCAGTTCTTC.

The V and J genes are TRBV9 and TRBJ2-7; 10 nucleotides agree with TRBD2. Losses at the gene ends were 3 bases for V and 4 bases for J; bases not matched to a gene: 7. Germline V gene data show CDR1 as SGDLS and CDR2 as YYNGEE. The CDR3 runs 15 residues. The CDR3 sequence is CASSAHLAGEYEQYF. The DNA for the CDR3 is TGTGCCAGCAGCGCCCACCTAGCGGGAGAATACGAGCAGTACTTC.

The genes are TRBV2 and TRBJ2-5; the match to TRBD2 covers 10 bases. J was trimmed by 12 bases and V by 4 bases; bases with no gene match: 8. The CDR3 has 13 residues. Germline V lookup: CDR1 SNHLY, CDR2 FYNNEI. This CDR3 reads CASSGVLAGRKYF. Here the CDR3 DNA reads TGTGCCAGCAGTGGAGTACTAGCGGGACGGAAGTACTTC. Using reference TRBV2 and TRBJ2-5 for the parts outside the CDR3, the full variable domain is EPEVTQTPSHQVTQMGQEVILRCVPISNHLYFYWYRQILGQKVEFLVSFYNNEISEKSEIFDDQFSVERPDGSNFTLKIRSTKLEDSAMYFCASSGVLAGRKYFGPGTRLLVL.